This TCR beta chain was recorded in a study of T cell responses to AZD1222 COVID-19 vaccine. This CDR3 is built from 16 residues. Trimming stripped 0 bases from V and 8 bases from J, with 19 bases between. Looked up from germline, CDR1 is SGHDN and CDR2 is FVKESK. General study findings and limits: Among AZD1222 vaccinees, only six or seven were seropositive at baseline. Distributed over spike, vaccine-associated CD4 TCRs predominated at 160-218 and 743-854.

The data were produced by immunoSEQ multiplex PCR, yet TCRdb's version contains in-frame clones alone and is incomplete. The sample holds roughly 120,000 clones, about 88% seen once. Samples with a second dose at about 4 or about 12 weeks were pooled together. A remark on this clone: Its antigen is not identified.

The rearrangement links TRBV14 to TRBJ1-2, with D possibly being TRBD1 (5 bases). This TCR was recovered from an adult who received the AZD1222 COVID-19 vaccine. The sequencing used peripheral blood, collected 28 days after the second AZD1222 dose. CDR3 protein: CASSQDPRDRRGGYTF. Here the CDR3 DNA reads TGTGCCAGCAGCCAAGATCCCCGGGACCGCCGTGGGGGCTACACCTTC.